This T cell receptor beta chain was identified in a study of blood T cell repertoires in COVID-19. The CDR3 length is 17 residues. The trim removed 3 bases at V and 1 base at J, leaving 8 bases unmatched. From germline, CDR1 is LGHNA and CDR2 YSLEER. This table comes from immunoSEQ multiplex PCR, and its TCRdb copy is limited to in-frame clones, with some not included. The data show more than 80,000 clones, with about 83% seen just once and 7.5% to 9.5% held by the top ten. The sequence derives from a man between 50 and 59 years old with active COVID-19. This rearrangement joins TRBV4-3 to TRBJ2-2; 7 bases match TRBD1. Material: peripheral blood. CDR3 nucleotide sequence: TGCGCCAGCAGCCACCCTAGACAGGGCCTGAACACCGGGGAGCTGTTTTTT. As protein: CASSHPRQGLNTGELFF.